Following are 17 T cell receptor beta chains from one sample sequenced in a study of blood T cells in healthy people across ages. PCR was performed a second time for 7 to 11 cycles using a sample-barcoded 5' primer and a J-beta primer mix. TCRdb reprocessed the 5' RACE reads via MiXCR and lists one record per CDR3 protein. The data show around 1,700,000 distinct CDR3 sequences, with 28% seen just once and more than 6% held by the top ten. Input material: blood. The receptors come from a woman aged 25 to 39 in good health.

This clonotype is a singleton in its sample. The V and J genes are TRBV24-1 and TRBJ2-2, with D perhaps given as TRBD1 or TRBD2 (5 bases each). The CDR3 has 15 amino acids. In germline, CDR1 is KGHDR, CDR2 SFDVKD. The ends were cut back, 4 bases at V and 9 bases at J, with 17 bases in the middle. CDR3 DNA sequence: TGTGCCACCAGTGACCCCGGGACCCTGAACCGGGAGCTGTTTTTT. Residues: CATSDPGTLNRELFF.

In its sample, this clonotype was seen a few times. The chain recombines TRBV7-2 with TRBJ2-1; the match to TRBD2 covers 9 bases. This CDR3 contains 15 residues. Germline trimming cut 5 bases from V and 9 bases from J; bases unmatched to any gene: 11. CDR1 and CDR2 (germline): SGHTA, FQGNSA. The CDR3 loop reads CASSREGTSWAEQFF. The CDR3 DNA reads TGTGCCAGCAGCCGAGAAGGGACTAGCTGGGCTGAGCAGTTCTTC. Using reference TRBV7-2 and TRBJ2-1 for the parts outside the CDR3, the full variable domain is GAGVSQSPSNKVTEKGKDVELRCDPISGHTALYWYRQSLGQGLEFLIYFQGNSAPDKSGLPSDRFSAERTGGSVSTLTIQRTQQEDSAVYLCASSREGTSWAEQFFGPGTRLTVL.

This clonotype was detected only a few times. This chain links TRBV20-1 with TRBJ1-3, with unresolved D. V was trimmed by 7 bases and J by 7 bases, leaving 17 bases between them. CDR3 size: 13 residues. Germline lookup yields CDR1 DFQATT and CDR2 SNEGSKA (reference sequence). CDR3 coding DNA: TGCAGTGTCAAGTTGAGGGCCCTTAACACCATATATTTT. Protein: CSVKLRALNTIYF.

This clonotype has a count of ten or more. The rearrangement links TRBV29-1 to TRBJ2-7; possible D gene TRBD2, 6 bases. The length of the CDR3 is 12 residues. V gave up 7 bases and J gave up 1 base, with 11 bases separating them. From germline, CDR1 is SQVTM and CDR2 ANQGSEA. The DNA for the CDR3 is TGCAGCGGAGGGACTGGATCCTACGAGCAGTACTTC. Translation gives CSGGTGSYEQYF.

This rearrangement joins TRBV3-1 to TRBJ2-7, with 12 positions matching TRBD2. CDR1 and CDR2 from the germline V gene are LGHDT and YNNKEL (reference sequence). This CDR3 has 16 amino acids. The V segment lost 3 bases and the J segment 4 bases; nucleotides outside the gene matches: 7. The DNA of the CDR3 is TGTGCCAGCAGCCATAGACTAGCGGGAGCCATTTACGAGCAGTACTTC. It is translated as CASSHRLAGAIYEQYF.

This chain connects TRBV7-6 to TRBJ2-2; no reliable D call. Trimming took 4 bases from V and 3 from J, leaving 15 bases between them. This CDR3 has 16 residues. Germline CDR1 SGHVS, CDR2 FNYEAQ. The CDR3, as DNA: TGTGCCAGCAGCTCGTCCAGTGTAAGGGACACCGGGGAGCTGTTTTTT. This encodes CASSSSSVRDTGELFF. Using reference TRBV7-6 and TRBJ2-2 for the parts outside the CDR3, the full variable domain is GAGVSQSPRYKVTKRGQDVALRCDPISGHVSLYWYRQALGQGPEFLTYFNYEAQQDKSGLPNDRFSAERPEGSISTLTIQRTEQRDSAMYRCASSSSSVRDTGELFFGEGSRLTVL.

In its sample, this clonotype was seen a few times. The rearrangement links TRBV27 to TRBJ2-5, with D tentatively TRBD1 or TRBD2 (6 bases each). Trimming left V 7 bases short and J 1 base short, with 10 bases between. Germline lookup yields CDR1 MNHEY and CDR2 SMNVEV (reference sequence). The CDR3 length is 13 residues. The CDR3 DNA follows: TGTGCCAGCATAGGGGGGATCCAAGAGACCCAGTACTTC. It encodes CASIGGIQETQYF.

The V and J genes are TRBV5-5 and TRBJ1-2, with 8 nucleotides matching TRBD1. This CDR3 has 14 residues. Germline loops: CDR1 SGHKS, CDR2 YYEKEE (reference sequence). The V gene end was trimmed by 5 bases and the J gene end by 5 bases; junction bases not matched to a gene: 8. The CDR3 coding sequence is TGTGCCAGCAGTACCCAGGGGGCTCGGTATGGCTACACCTTC. As protein: CASSTQGARYGYTF.

The chain is built from TRBV20-1 and TRBJ2-2; D is unclear. CDR1 is DFQATT and CDR2 is SNEGSKA in the germline V gene (reference sequence). There are 14 residues in the CDR3. With 6 bases removed from V and 4 bases from J, the gap between germline ends came to 15 bases. CDR3 amino acids: CSAASPWGTGELFF. The CDR3 nucleotides are TGCAGTGCCGCATCGCCCTGGGGCACCGGGGAGCTGTTTTTT.

The V gene is TRBV6-2 or TRBV6-3, the J gene TRBJ1-1; 7 positions agree with TRBD1. Unmatched junction bases numbered 14, after V lost 9 bases and J lost 1 base. This CDR3 has 16 amino acids. Germline lookup yields CDR1 MNHEY and CDR2 SVGEGT. The CDR3 nucleotides read TGTGCCAGTAGCCGGAGGGGGCGAATCCCGAACACTGAAGCTTTCTTT. Its protein is CASSRRGRIPNTEAFF.

A few counts support this clonotype. Written as DNA, the CDR3 is TGCAGCGTTGCTCGGCAGGGGGGTACTGAAGCTTTCTTT. Its translation: CSVARQGGTEAFF. V is TRBV29-1 and J is TRBJ1-1; 7 bases are a match to TRBD1. The CDR3 has 13 residues. Germline CDR1 is SQVTM and CDR2 is ANQGSEA. Unmatched junction bases numbered 7, after V lost 4 bases and J lost 5 bases.

This clonotype was detected ten times or more. The chain recombines TRBV27 with TRBJ2-1; TRBD2 matches at 13 bases. This CDR3 comprises 17 residues. Looked up from germline, CDR1 is MNHEY and CDR2 is SMNVEV (reference sequence). Trimming removed 7 bases from V and 0 bases from J; junction bases left unmatched: 6. CDR3 nucleotide sequence: TGTGCCAGCAAACTAGCGGGGGGGCTCACCTCCTACAATGAGCAGTTCTTC. Residues: CASKLAGGLTSYNEQFF.

The gene calls are TRBV29-1 and TRBJ2-1; D is unresolved. The CDR3 consists of 12 residues. Germline CDR1 and CDR2: SQVTM and ANQGSEA. V dropped 1 base and J dropped 6 bases, with 7 bases sitting between them. The CDR3 here is CSVEGRPNEQFF. The CDR3 nucleotides are TGCAGCGTTGAAGGTCGACCCAATGAGCAGTTCTTC.

CDR3 bases: TGTGCCAGCAGCCGCTCGGGACGTAACAATGAGCAGTTCTTC. Translating gives CASSRSGRNNEQFF. This chain links TRBV7-3 with TRBJ2-1; D may correspond to TRBD1 or TRBD2 (5 bases each). Between the trimmed V and J ends, which lost 5 bases and 5 bases, there was a span of 13 bases. This CDR3 comprises 14 residues. Germline-derived CDR1 and CDR2 are SGHTA and FQGTGA.

This clonotype came up a few times. This chain connects TRBV7-2 to TRBJ2-3; D not certain. Per the germline V gene, CDR1 is SGHTA and CDR2 is FQGNSA. Trimming took 5 bases from V and 10 from J, leaving 13 bases between them. This CDR3 comprises 12 residues. The DNA for the CDR3 is TGTGCCAGCAGCCAAACTACGCAAGCGCAGTATTTT. Its protein is CASSQTTQAQYF.

The chain joins TRBV20-1 to TRBJ2-7, with D possibly matching TRBD1 (5 bases). The CDR3 loop spans 15 amino acids. V dropped 0 bases and J dropped 6 bases, with 18 bases sitting between them. CDR1 and CDR2 from the germline V gene are DFQATT and SNEGSKA (reference sequence). The CDR3 coding sequence is TGCAGTGCTAGAGATCAGGGTAACGACCCATTCGAGCAGTACTTC. Protein product: CSARDQGNDPFEQYF.

This rearrangement joins TRBV6-2 or TRBV6-3 to TRBJ2-5, with TRBD2 identical over 8 bases. The CDR3 contains 13 residues. Trimming at V came to 7 bases and at J to 4 bases, leaving 5 bases not matched to a gene. From germline, CDR1 is MNHEY and CDR2 SVGEGT. The chain's CDR3 is CASKTSAGETQYF. In DNA, the CDR3 is TGTGCCAGCAAGACTAGCGCTGGAGAGACCCAGTACTTC.